This TCR beta chain was obtained from a study of shared clonotypes between healthy human individuals. Study observations and caveats: When naive CD4 clonotypes were compared across a few donors, 4% to 5.5% were shared. Sampling used blood alone; tissue repertoires probably differ.

Assay runs were performed at deep level. The genomic DNA of each subset was split evenly across several immunoSEQ plates. The method was immunoSEQ multiplex PCR; TCRdb's version includes in-frame clones alone and lacks a portion of them. The sample holds fewer than 2.5 million clones; approximately 94% are singletons and the top ten take about 0.38%. In regard to this clone: The antigen remains unidentified.

V was clipped by 9 bases and J by 0 bases, with 11 bases between them. The CDR3 sequence is 13 residues long. The V gene's germline CDR1 is SGHNT and CDR2 YYREEE (reference sequence). What was sequenced was naive CD4+ T cells from PBMCs. Subset specified: CD45RA+ positively selected. The sequence was collected from a man aged 18 to 30 in good health. Some clones in this sample may be carry-over from other donors' samples. The chain recombines TRBV5-4 with TRBJ2-3; D possibly corresponds to TRBD2 (6 bases). The CDR3 here is CAIPGGSTDTQYF. The CDR3, as DNA: TGTGCCATACCCGGGGGAAGCACAGATACGCAGTATTTT.